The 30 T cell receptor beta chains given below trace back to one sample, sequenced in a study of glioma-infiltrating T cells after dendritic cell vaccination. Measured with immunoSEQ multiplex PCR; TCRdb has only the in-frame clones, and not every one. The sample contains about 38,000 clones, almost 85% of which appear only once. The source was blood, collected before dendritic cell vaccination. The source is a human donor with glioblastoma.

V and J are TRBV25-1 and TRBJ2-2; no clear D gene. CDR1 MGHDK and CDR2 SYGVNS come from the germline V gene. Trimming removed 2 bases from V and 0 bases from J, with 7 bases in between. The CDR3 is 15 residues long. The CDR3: CASSEPVANTGELFF. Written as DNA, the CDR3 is TGTGCCAGCAGTGAACCGGTCGCGAACACCGGGGAGCTGTTTTTT.

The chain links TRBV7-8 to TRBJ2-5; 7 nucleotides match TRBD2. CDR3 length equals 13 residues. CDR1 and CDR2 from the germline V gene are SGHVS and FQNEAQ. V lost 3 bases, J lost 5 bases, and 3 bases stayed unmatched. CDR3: CASSFTGGETQYF. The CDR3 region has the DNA TGTGCCAGCAGCTTTACGGGAGGTGAGACCCAGTACTTC.

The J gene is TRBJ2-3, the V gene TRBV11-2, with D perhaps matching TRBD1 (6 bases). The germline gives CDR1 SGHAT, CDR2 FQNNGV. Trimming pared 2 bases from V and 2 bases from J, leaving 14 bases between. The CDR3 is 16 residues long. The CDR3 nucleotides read TGTGCCAGCAGCTTAAGGACACAGGGTACCACAGATACGCAGTATTTT. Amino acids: CASSLRTQGTTDTQYF. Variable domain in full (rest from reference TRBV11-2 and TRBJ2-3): EAGVAQSPRYKIIEKRQSVAFWCNPISGHATLYWYQQILGQGPKLLIQFQNNGVVDDSQLPKDRFSAERLKGVDSTLKIQPAKLEDSAVYLCASSLRTQGTTDTQYFGPGTRLTVL.

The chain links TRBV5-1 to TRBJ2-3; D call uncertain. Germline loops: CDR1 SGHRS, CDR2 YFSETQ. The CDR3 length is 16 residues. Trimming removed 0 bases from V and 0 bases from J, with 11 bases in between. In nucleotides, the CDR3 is TGCGCCAGCAGCTTGGGGAGAAACCCTAGCACAGATACGCAGTATTTT. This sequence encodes CASSLGRNPSTDTQYF.

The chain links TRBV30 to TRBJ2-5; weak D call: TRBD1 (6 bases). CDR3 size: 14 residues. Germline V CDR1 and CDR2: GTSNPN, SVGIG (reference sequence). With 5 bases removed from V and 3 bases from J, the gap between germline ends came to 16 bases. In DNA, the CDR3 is TGTGCCTGGGGCCCTACCCGGGACAAAGAGACCCAGTACTTC. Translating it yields CAWGPTRDKETQYF.

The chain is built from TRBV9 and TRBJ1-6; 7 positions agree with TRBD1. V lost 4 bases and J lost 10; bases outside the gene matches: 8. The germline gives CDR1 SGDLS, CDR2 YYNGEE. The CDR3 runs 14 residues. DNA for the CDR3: TGTGCCAGCAGCAACAGACAGGGACCATCACCCCTCCACTTT. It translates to CASSNRQGPSPLHF.

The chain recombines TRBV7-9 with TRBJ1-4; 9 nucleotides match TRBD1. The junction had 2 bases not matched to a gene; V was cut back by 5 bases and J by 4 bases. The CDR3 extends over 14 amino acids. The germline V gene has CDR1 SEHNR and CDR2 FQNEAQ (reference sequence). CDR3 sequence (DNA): TGTGCCAGCAGCCAGGGACAGGGTAATGAAAAACTGTTTTTT. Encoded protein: CASSQGQGNEKLFF.

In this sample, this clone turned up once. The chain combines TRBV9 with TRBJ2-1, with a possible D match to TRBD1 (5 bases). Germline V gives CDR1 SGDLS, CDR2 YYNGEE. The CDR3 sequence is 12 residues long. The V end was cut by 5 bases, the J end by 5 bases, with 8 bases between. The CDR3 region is CASRGRDNEQFF. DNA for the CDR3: TGTGCCAGCAGGGGGCGCGACAATGAGCAGTTCTTC.

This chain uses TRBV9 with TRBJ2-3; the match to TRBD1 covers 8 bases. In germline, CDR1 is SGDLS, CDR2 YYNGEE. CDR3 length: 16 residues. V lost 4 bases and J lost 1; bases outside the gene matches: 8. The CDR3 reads CASSSSGGLGTDTQYF. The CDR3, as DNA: TGTGCCAGCAGCTCCTCAGGGGGCCTCGGCACAGATACGCAGTATTTT.

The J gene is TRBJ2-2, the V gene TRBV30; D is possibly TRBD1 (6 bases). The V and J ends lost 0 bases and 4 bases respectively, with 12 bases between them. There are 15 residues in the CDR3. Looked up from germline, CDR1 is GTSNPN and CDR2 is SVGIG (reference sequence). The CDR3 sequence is CAWSVFWGPTGELFF. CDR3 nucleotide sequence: TGTGCCTGGAGTGTATTCTGGGGGCCCACCGGGGAGCTGTTTTTT.

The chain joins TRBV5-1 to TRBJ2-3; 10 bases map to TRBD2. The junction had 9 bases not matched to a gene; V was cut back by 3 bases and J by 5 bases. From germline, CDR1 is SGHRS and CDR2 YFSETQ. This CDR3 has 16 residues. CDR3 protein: CASSSYEVAGGDTQYF. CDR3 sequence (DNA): TGCGCCAGCAGCTCGTACGAAGTAGCGGGGGGAGATACGCAGTATTTT.

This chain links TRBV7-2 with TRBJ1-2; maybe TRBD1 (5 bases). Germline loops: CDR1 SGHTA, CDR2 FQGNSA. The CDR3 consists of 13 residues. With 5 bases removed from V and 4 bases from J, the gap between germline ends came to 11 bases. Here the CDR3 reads CASSPRRVYGYTF. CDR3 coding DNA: TGTGCCAGCAGCCCCCGCAGGGTCTATGGCTACACCTTC.

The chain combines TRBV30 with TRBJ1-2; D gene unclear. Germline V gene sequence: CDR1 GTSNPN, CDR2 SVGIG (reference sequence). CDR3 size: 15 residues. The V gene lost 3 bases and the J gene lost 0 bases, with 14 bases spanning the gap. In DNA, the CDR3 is TGTGCCTGGAGCCCCCTAGCGGGGTCTAACTATGGCTACACCTTC. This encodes CAWSPLAGSNYGYTF.

DNA for the CDR3: TGTGCCAGCAGTACTTGGGACAGATTGAACACTGAAGCTTTCTTT. It codes for CASSTWDRLNTEAFF. J is TRBJ1-1 and V is TRBV6-6; 7 positions match TRBD1. The ends lost 5 bases at V and 0 bases at J; junction bases unmatched: 6. CDR1 and CDR2 (germline): MNHNY, SVGAGI (reference sequence). This CDR3 spans 15 amino acids.

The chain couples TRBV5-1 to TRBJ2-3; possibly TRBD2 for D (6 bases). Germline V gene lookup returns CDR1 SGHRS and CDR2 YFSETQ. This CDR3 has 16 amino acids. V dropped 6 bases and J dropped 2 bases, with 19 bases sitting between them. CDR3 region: CASTTAGGGSTDTQYF. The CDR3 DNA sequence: TGCGCCAGCACCACCGCTGGAGGAGGGTCCACAGATACGCAGTATTTT.

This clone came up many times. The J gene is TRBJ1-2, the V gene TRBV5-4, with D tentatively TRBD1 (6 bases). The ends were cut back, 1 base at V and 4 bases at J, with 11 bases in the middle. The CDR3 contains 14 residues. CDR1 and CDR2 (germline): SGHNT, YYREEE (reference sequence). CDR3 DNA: TGTGCCAGCAGCTTGATTATGGACAGCTATGGCTACACCTTC. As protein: CASSLIMDSYGYTF.

The CDR3 coding sequence is TGTGCCTGGAGTGGGACAACAAGCAATCAGCCCCAGCATTTT. Amino acid sequence: CAWSGTTSNQPQHF. The chain has TRBV30 and TRBJ1-5; tentatively, D is TRBD1 (5 bases). This CDR3 has 14 amino acids. Trimming cost V 1 base and J 1 base, with 8 bases left between them. Germline CDR1 is GTSNPN and CDR2 is SVGIG (reference sequence).

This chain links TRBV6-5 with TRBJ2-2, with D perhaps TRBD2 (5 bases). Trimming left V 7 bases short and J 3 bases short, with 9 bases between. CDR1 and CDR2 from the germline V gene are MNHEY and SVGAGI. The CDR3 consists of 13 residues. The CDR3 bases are TGTGCCAGCAAGCGGTTGTACACCGGGGAGCTGTTTTTT. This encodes CASKRLYTGELFF.

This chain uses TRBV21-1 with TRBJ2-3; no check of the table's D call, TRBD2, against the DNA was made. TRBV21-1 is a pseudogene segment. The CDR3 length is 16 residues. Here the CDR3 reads CASSKRRGVRTDTQYF. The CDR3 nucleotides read TGTGCCAGCAGCAAACGGCGGGGGGTTCGCACAGATACGCAGTATTTT.

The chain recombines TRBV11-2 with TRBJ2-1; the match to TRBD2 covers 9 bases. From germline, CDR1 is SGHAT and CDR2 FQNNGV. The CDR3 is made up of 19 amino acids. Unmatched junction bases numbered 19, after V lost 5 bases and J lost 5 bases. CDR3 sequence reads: CASSPKRGVGPLPHNEQFF. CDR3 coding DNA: TGTGCCAGCAGCCCCAAGCGGGGGGTCGGTCCCCTACCTCACAATGAGCAGTTCTTC.

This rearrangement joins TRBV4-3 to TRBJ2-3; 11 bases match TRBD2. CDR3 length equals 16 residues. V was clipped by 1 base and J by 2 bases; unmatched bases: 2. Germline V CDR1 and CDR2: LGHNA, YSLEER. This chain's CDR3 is CASSQGSGGATDTQYF. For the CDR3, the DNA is TGCGCCAGCAGCCAAGGTAGCGGGGGGGCCACAGATACGCAGTATTTT.

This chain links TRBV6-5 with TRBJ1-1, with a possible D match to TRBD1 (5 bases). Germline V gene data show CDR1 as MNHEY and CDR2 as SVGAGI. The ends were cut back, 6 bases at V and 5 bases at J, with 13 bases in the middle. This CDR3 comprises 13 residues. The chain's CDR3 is CASRRGGLTEAFF. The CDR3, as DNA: TGTGCCAGCAGGAGGGGAGGTTTAACTGAAGCTTTCTTT.

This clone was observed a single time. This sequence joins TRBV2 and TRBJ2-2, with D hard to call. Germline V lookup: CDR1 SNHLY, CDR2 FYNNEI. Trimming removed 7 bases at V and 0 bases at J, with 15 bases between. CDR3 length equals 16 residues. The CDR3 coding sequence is TGTGCCAGCACGGGTCTCTGGGTGACGAACACCGGGGAGCTGTTTTTT. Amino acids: CASTGLWVTNTGELFF.

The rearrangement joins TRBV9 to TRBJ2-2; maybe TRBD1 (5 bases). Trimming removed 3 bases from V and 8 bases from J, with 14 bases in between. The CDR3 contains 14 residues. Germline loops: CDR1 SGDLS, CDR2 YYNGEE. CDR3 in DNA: TGTGCCAGCAGCGCCACAGCAGCAGGGGGGGAGCTGTTTTTT. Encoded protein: CASSATAAGGELFF.

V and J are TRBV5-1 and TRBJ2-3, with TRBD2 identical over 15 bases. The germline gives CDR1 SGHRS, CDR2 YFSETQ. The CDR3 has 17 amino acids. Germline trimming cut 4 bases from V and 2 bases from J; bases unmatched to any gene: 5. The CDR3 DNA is TGCGCCAGCAGCGTGGGACTAGCGGGGGGCCTCACAGATACGCAGTATTTT. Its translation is CASSVGLAGGLTDTQYF. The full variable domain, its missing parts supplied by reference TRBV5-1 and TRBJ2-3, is KAGVTQTPRYLIKTRGQQVTLSCSPISGHRSVSWYQQTPGQGLQFLFEYFSETQRNKGNFPGRFSGRQFSNSRSEMNVSTLELGDSALYLCASSVGLAGGLTDTQYFGPGTRLTVL.

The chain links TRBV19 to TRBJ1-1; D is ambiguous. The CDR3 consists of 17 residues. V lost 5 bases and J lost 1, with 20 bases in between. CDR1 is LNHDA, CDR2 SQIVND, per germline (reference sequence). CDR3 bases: TGTGCCAGTAGTGTCGCCATGCGGAGGGAAACGAACACTGAAGCTTTCTTT. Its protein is CASSVAMRRETNTEAFF.

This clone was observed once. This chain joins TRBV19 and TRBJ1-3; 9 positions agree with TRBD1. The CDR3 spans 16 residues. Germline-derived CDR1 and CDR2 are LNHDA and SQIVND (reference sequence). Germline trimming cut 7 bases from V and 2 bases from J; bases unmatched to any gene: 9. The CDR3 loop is CASTGGQGRPGNTIYF. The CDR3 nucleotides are TGTGCCAGTACCGGAGGACAGGGGAGGCCTGGAAACACCATATATTTT.

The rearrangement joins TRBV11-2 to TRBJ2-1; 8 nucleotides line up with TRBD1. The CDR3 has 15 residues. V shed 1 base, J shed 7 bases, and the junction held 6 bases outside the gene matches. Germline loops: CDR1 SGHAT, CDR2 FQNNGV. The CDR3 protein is CASSLGGDRSNEQFF. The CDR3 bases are TGTGCCAGCAGCTTAGGGGGGGACAGGTCAAATGAGCAGTTCTTC.

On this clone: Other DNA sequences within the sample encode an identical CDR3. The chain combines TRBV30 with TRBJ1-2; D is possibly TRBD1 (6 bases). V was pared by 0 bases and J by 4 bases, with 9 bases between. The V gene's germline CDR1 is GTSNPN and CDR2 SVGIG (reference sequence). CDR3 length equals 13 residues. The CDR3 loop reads CAWSVQGSYGYTF. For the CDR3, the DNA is TGTGCCTGGAGTGTACAGGGTAGCTATGGCTACACCTTC.

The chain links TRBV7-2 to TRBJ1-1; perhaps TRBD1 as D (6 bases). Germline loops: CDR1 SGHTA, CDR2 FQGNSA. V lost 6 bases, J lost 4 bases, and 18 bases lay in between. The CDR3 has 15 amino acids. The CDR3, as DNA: TGTGCCAGCAGAGGACAGCCCCTATCTGCCACTGAAGCTTTCTTT. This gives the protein CASRGQPLSATEAFF.